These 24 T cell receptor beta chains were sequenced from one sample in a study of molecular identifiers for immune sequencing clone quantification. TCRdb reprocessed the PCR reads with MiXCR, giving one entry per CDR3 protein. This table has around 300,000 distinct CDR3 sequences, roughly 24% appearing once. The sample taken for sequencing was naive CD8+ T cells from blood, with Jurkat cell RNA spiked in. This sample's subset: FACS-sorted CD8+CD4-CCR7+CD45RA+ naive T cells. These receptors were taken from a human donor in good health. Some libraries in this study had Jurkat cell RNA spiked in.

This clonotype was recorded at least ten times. The CDR3 sequence is CASSWRGQNTEAFF. CDR3 sequence (DNA): TGTGCCAGCAGCTGGAGGGGACAGAACACTGAAGCTTTCTTT. This rearrangement joins TRBV11-2 to TRBJ1-1; tentative D call: TRBD1 (6 bases). Germline V gene lookup returns CDR1 SGHAT and CDR2 FQNNGV. The CDR3 sequence is 14 residues long. V lost 4 bases to trimming and J lost 1 base, with 10 bases between them.

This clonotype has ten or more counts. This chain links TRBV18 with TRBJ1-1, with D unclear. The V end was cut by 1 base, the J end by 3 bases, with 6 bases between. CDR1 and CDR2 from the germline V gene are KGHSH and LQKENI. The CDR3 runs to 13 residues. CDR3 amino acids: CASSPLGYTEAFF. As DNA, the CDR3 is TGTGCCAGCTCACCACTCGGGTACACTGAAGCTTTCTTT.

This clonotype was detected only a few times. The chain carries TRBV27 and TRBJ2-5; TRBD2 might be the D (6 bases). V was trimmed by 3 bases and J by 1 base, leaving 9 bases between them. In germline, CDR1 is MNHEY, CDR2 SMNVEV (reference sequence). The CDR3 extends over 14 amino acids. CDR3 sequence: CASSFAGTQETQYF. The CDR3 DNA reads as TGTGCCAGCAGTTTCGCGGGGACCCAAGAGACCCAGTACTTC.

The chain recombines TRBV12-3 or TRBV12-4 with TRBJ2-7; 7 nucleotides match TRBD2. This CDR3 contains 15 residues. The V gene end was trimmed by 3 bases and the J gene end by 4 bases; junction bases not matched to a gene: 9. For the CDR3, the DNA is TGTGCCAGCAGTTTCGGGTCCCTCGGGGGGTACGAGCAGTACTTC. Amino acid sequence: CASSFGSLGGYEQYF.

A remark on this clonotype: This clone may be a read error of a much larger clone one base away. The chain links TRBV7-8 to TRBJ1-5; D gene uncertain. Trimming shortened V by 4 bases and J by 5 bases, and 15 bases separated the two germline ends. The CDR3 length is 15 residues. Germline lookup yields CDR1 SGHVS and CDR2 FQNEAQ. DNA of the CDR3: TGTGCCAGCAGCTCTTTGGAGGGATTTTATCAGCCCCAGCATTTT. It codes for CASSSLEGFYQPQHF.

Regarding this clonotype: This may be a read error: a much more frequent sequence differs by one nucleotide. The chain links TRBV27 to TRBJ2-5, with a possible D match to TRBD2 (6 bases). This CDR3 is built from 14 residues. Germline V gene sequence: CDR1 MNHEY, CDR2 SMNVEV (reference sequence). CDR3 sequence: CASSPRLVQATQYF. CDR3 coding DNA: TGTGCCAGCAGTCCCCGACTAGTCCAAGCGACCCAGTACTTC.

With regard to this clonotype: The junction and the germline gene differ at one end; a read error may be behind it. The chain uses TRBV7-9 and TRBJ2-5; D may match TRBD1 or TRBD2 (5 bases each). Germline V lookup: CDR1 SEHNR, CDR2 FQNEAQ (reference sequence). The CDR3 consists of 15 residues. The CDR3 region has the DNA TGTGCCCGCAGCGCCCCTGACGGGGACCAAGCGACCCAGTACTTC. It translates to CARSAPDGDQATQYF.

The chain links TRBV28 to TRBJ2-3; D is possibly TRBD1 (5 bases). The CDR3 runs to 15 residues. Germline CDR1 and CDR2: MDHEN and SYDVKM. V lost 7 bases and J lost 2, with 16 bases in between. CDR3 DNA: TGTGCCAGCAAACCGACAGCCAAATCCACAGATACGCAGTATTTT. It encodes CASKPTAKSTDTQYF.

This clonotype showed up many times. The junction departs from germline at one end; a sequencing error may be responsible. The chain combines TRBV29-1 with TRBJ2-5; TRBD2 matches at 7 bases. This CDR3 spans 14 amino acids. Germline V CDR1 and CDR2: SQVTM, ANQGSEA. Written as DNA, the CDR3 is TGCAGCGCTGAAACTAGCGTTGTAGAAGAGACCCAGTACTTC. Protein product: CSAETSVVEETQYF.

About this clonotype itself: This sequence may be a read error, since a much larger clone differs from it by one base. This chain's CDR3 is CTSSRPKNTEAFF. For the CDR3, the DNA is TGTACCAGCAGCAGGCCCAAGAACACTGAAGCTTTCTTT. V gene TRBV5-6 combines with J gene TRBJ1-1; D unresolved. From germline, CDR1 is SGHDT and CDR2 YYEEEE. There are 13 residues in the CDR3.

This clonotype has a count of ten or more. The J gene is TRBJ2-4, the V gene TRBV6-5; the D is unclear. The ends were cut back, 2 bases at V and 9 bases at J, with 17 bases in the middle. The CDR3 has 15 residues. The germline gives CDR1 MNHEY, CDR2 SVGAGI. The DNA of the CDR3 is TGTGCCAGCAGTTACCCGCTAGGGCCAAGTAGCATTCAGTACTTC. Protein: CASSYPLGPSSIQYF.

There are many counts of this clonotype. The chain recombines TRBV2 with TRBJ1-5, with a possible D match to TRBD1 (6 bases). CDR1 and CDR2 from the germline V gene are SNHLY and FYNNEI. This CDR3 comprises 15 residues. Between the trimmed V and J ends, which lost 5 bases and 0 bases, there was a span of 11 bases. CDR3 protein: CASSWTAYSNQPQHF. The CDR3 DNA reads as TGTGCCAGCAGTTGGACAGCCTATAGCAATCAGCCCCAGCATTTT. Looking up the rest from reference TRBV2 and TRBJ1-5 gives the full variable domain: EPEVTQTPSHQVTQMGQEVILRCVPISNHLYFYWYRQILGQKVEFLVSFYNNEISEKSEIFDDQFSVERPDGSNFTLKIRSTKLEDSAMYFCASSWTAYSNQPQHFGDGTRLSIL.

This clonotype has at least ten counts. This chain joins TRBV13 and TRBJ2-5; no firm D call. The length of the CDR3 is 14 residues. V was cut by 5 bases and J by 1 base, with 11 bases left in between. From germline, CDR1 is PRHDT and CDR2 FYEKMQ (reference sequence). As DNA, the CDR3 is TGTGCCAGCAGCCCATACCAGGTCCAAGAGACCCAGTACTTC. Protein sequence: CASSPYQVQETQYF.

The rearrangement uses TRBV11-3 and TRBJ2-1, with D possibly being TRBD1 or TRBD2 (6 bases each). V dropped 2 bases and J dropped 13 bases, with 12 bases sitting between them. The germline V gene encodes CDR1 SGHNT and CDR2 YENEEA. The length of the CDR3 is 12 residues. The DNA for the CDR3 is TGTGCCAGCAGCTTAAGGGGGGAAAGACAGTTCTTC. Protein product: CASSLRGERQFF.

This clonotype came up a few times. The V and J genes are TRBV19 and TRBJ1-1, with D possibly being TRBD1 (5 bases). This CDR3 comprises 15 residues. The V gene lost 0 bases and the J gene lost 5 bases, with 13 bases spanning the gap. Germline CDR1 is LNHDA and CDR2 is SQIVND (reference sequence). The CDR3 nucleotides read TGTGCCAGTAGTATAGATTCAGGGACGCCAACTGAAGCTTTCTTT. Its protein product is CASSIDSGTPTEAFF.

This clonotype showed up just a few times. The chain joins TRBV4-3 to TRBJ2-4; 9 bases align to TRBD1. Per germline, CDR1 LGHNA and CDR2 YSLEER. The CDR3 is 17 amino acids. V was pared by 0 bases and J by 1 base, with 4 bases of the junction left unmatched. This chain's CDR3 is CASSQDWTGDAKNIQYF. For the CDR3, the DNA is TGCGCCAGCAGCCAAGATTGGACAGGGGATGCCAAAAACATTCAGTACTTC.

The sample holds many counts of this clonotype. The CDR3 coding sequence is TGTGCCAGCAGCAAACCCATGGGGGACAGGGCCCACGAGCAGTACTTC. Translation gives CASSKPMGDRAHEQYF. The chain carries TRBV7-9 and TRBJ2-7, with TRBD1 matching 9 bases. This CDR3 contains 16 residues. The germline CDR1 and CDR2 sequences are SEHNR and FQNEAQ (reference sequence). The trim removed 5 bases at V and 5 bases at J, leaving 13 bases unmatched.

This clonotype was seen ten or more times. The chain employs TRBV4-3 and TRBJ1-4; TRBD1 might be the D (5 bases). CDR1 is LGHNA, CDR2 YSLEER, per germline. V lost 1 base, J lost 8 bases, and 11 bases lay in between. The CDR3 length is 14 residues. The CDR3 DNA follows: TGCGCCAGCAGCCAAGGGTTGGGGGAAGAAAAACTGTTTTTT. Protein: CASSQGLGEEKLFF.

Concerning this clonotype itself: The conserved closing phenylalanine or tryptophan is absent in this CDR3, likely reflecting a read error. The CDR3 DNA follows: TGCGCCAGCAGCCAAGGTGGACAGGGATTTTCGACTGAAGCTTTCTCT. Amino acid sequence: CASSQGGQGFSTEAFS. V gene TRBV4-3 combines with J gene TRBJ1-1; 8 positions match TRBD1. Unmatched junction bases numbered 9, after V lost 1 base and J lost 5 bases. The CDR3 spans 16 residues. CDR1 LGHNA and CDR2 YSLEER come from the germline V gene.

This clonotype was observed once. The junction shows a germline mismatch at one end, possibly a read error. The CDR3 nucleotides are TGTGCCAGCGGTTTTGGGACCAGCGGATACAATGAGCAGTTCTTC. Translated: CASGFGTSGYNEQFF. J is TRBJ2-1 and V is TRBV12-3 or TRBV12-4; D could derive from TRBD1 or TRBD2 (5 bases each). CDR3 length: 15 amino acids.

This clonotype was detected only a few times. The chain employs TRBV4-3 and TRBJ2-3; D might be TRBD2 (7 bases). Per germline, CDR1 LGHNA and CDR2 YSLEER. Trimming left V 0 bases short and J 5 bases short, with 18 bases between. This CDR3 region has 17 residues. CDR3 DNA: TGCGCCAGCAGCCAAGATCTCCGGGGGGCCTTAGGAGATACGCAGTATTTT. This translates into CASSQDLRGALGDTQYF.

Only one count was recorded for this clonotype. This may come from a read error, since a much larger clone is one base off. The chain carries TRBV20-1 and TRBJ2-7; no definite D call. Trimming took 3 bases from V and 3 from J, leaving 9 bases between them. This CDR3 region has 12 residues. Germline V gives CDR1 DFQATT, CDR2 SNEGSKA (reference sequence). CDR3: CSARLEDYEQYF. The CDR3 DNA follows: TGCAGTGCTAGGTTGGAAGACTACGAGCAGTACTTC.

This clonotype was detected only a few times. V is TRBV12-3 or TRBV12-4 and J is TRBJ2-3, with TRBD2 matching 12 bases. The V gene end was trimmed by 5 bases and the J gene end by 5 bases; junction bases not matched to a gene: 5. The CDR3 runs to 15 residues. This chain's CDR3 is CASSALAGGLDTQYF. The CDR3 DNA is TGTGCCAGCAGTGCCCTAGCGGGGGGGTTAGATACGCAGTATTTT.

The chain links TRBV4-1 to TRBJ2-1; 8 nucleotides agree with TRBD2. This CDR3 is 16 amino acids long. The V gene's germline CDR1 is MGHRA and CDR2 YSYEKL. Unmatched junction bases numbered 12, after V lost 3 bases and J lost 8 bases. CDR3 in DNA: TGCGCCAGCAGCCACGGTACTAGCGGAGGTCACTATGAGCAGTTCTTC. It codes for CASSHGTSGGHYEQFF.